This T cell receptor (beta chain) originates from a study of identical twins. TCRdb reanalysed the 5' RACE reads using MiXCR and keeps one entry per CDR3 protein. The table shows 750,000 to 950,000 distinct CDR3 sequences, with approximately 13% occurring only once. This CDR3 has 13 residues. V was trimmed by 5 bases and J by 7 bases, leaving 14 bases between them. Germline values: CDR1 LNHNV, CDR2 YYDKDF (reference sequence). This clonotype was counted at least ten times. These data are also associated with another study on yellow fever vaccine responses in identical twins.

The clonotype originates from a woman under 30 in good health. This sequence joins TRBV15 and TRBJ1-2, with unresolved D. Sequencing used PBMCs. The CDR3 DNA follows: TGTGCCACCAGCCAGAGAAGAGGAGCTGGCTACACCTTC. This codes for CATSQRRGAGYTF.